Each of the 15 T cell receptor beta chains below was sequenced from the same sample in a study of T cell repertoires in cytomegalovirus infection. TCRdb ran MiXCR on the reads and lists one entry per CDR3 protein. The sample carries 740,000 or so distinct CDR3 sequences, 35% recorded once. Material for sequencing was PBMCs. The receptor set was obtained from a human donor in good health (CMV status not recorded). Some clones in this sample may be carry-over from other donors' samples.

Remarks on this clonotype: Likely a read error: the CDR3 ends without its conserved phenylalanine or tryptophan. V is TRBV7-9 and J is TRBJ2-5, with 8 bases matching TRBD2. Trimming removed 3 bases from V and 5 bases from J; junction bases left unmatched: 2. The CDR3 runs to 13 residues. Germline CDR1 reads SEHNR; CDR2 reads FQNEAQ (reference sequence). The CDR3 spells CASSFSGGETQYC. The CDR3 DNA sequence: TGTGCCAGCAGCTTCTCGGGAGGGGAGACCCAGTACTGC.

J is TRBJ1-5 and V is TRBV27, with TRBD1 as a possible D gene (5 bases). The length of the CDR3 is 16 residues. Trimming took 7 bases from V and 3 from J, leaving 19 bases between them. Looked up from germline, CDR1 is MNHEY and CDR2 is SMNVEV (reference sequence). The chain's CDR3 is CASMRAYRGNNQPQHF. CDR3 DNA sequence: TGTGCCAGCATGAGGGCCTATAGGGGAAACAATCAGCCCCAGCATTTT.

The chain couples TRBV4-2 to TRBJ2-7; the D gene is possibly TRBD2 (5 bases). Germline V gives CDR1 LGHNA, CDR2 YNFKEQ. CDR3 length: 16 residues. V lost 5 bases, J lost 2 bases, and 19 bases lay in between. As DNA, the CDR3 is TGTGCCAGCAGCTCCGACTACCCCTATCGGACCTACGAGCAGTACTTC. Translated: CASSSDYPYRTYEQYF.

This clonotype was counted only a few times. The CDR3 spells CAISESDTGELFF. The CDR3, as DNA: TGTGCCATCAGTGAGTCGGACACCGGGGAGCTGTTTTTT. V usage is TRBV10-3 and J usage is TRBJ2-2; D unresolved. V was shortened by 0 bases and J by 3 bases, with 2 bases between the two germline ends. Germline assignment: CDR1 ENHRY and CDR2 SYGVKD. CDR3 length equals 13 residues.

This clonotype was seen ten or more times. The chain combines TRBV19 with TRBJ2-1; D is possibly TRBD1 or TRBD2 (6 bases each). Germline CDR1 LNHDA, CDR2 SQIVND (reference sequence). V was pared by 3 bases and J by 9 bases, with 12 bases between. The CDR3 contains 13 residues. Here the CDR3 reads CASSIQQGGEQFF. The CDR3 region has the DNA TGTGCCAGTAGTATCCAACAGGGAGGTGAGCAGTTCTTC.

The chain employs TRBV4-1 and TRBJ2-7; D is ambiguous. V lost 1 base, J lost 9 bases, and 22 bases lay in between. The CDR3 runs to 16 residues. Germline-derived CDR1 and CDR2 are MGHRA and YSYEKL. CDR3 loop: CASSQGTDGGENGQYF. The CDR3, as DNA: TGCGCCAGCAGCCAAGGAACGGACGGCGGAGAGAACGGGCAGTACTTC.

Remarks on this clonotype: One junction end disagrees with the germline gene, perhaps due to a read error. V usage is TRBV7-7 and J usage is TRBJ2-2, with D hard to call. The CDR3 runs 14 residues. Germline loops: CDR1 SSHAT, CDR2 FNYEAQ (reference sequence). CDR3 loop: CASSLESSTGELFF. Here the CDR3 DNA reads TGTGCTAGCAGCTTAGAGTCATCCACCGGGGAGCTGTTTTTT.

The CDR3 loop is CASRELRDEQFF. The DNA for the CDR3 is TGTGCCAGCAGGGAGCTACGCGATGAGCAGTTCTTC. This chain connects TRBV6-6 to TRBJ2-1; D is undetermined. There are 12 residues in the CDR3. Looked up from germline, CDR1 is MNHNY and CDR2 is SVGAGI (reference sequence). Trimming pared 6 bases from V and 8 bases from J, leaving 11 bases between.

J is TRBJ2-2 and V is TRBV5-4; D possibly uses TRBD1 or TRBD2 (5 bases each). CDR1 is SGHNT, CDR2 YYREEE, per germline (reference sequence). CDR3 size: 15 residues. The V end lost 4 bases, the J end lost 4 bases, and 14 bases lay between the germline ends. CDR3 nucleotides: TGTGCCAGCAGCAACCTCGGGACGCTCACCGGGGAGCTGTTTTTT. It codes for CASSNLGTLTGELFF.

The table lists this clonotype with a few counts. The chain employs TRBV19 and TRBJ1-5; 10 bases line up with TRBD1. Germline V gene data show CDR1 as LNHDA and CDR2 as SQIVND (reference sequence). There are 15 residues in the CDR3. V lost 7 bases to trimming and J lost 5 bases; unmatched junction nucleotides: 8. This chain's CDR3 is CASTRYGTGDQPQHF. CDR3 coding DNA: TGTGCCAGTACTCGGTACGGGACAGGGGATCAGCCCCAGCATTTT. The complete variable domain, with remaining parts taken from reference TRBV19 and TRBJ1-5, reads DGGITQSPKYLFRKEGQNVTLSCEQNLNHDAMYWYRQDPGQGLRLIYYSQIVNDFQKGDIAEGYSVSREKKESFPLTVTSAQKNPTAFYLCASTRYGTGDQPQHFGDGTRLSIL.

This clonotype has only a few counts. This chain joins TRBV19 and TRBJ1-2; D perhaps matches TRBD1 (6 bases). The germline CDR1 and CDR2 sequences are LNHDA and SQIVND (reference sequence). Trimming shortened V by 8 bases and J by 1 base, and 11 bases separated the two germline ends. The CDR3 length is 13 residues. CDR3 sequence: CASGQQLNYGYTF. The CDR3 coding sequence is TGTGCCAGTGGACAGCAACTTAACTATGGCTACACCTTC.

This sequence joins TRBV20-1 and TRBJ1-2, with 9 bases matching TRBD1. CDR3 length equals 15 residues. Germline V CDR1 and CDR2: DFQATT, SNEGSKA (reference sequence). V shed 0 bases and J 3 bases; nucleotides not matched to a gene: 5. The CDR3 is CSARDRDRVYYGYTF. The CDR3 DNA is TGCAGTGCTAGAGATCGGGACAGGGTTTACTATGGCTACACCTTC.

This sequence joins TRBV7-6 and TRBJ2-7, with a weak D call TRBD2 (5 bases). CDR3 length: 13 residues. Trimming shortened V by 5 bases and J by 3 bases, and 11 bases separated the two germline ends. CDR1 and CDR2 from the germline V gene are SGHVS and FNYEAQ. CDR3 DNA: TGTGCCAGCAGCACGCGGGCCGACTACGAGCAGTACTTC. It specifies CASSTRADYEQYF.

The chain recombines TRBV29-1 with TRBJ2-1, with D possibly matching TRBD1 (6 bases). The V end lost 5 bases, the J end lost 1 base, and 9 bases lay between the germline ends. Germline loops: CDR1 SQVTM, CDR2 ANQGSEA. This CDR3 has 13 amino acids. Here the CDR3 reads CSVRQDSYNEQFF. CDR3 nucleotide sequence: TGCAGCGTTCGACAGGATTCCTACAATGAGCAGTTCTTC.

This clonotype was observed many times. V usage is TRBV12-3 or TRBV12-4 and J usage is TRBJ1-4; D is ambiguous. Trimming took 1 base from V and 2 from J, leaving 8 bases between them. This CDR3 is built from 15 residues. The CDR3 spells CASSLVGGTNEKLFF. The CDR3 DNA sequence: TGTGCCAGCAGTTTAGTGGGCGGGACTAATGAAAAACTGTTTTTT.